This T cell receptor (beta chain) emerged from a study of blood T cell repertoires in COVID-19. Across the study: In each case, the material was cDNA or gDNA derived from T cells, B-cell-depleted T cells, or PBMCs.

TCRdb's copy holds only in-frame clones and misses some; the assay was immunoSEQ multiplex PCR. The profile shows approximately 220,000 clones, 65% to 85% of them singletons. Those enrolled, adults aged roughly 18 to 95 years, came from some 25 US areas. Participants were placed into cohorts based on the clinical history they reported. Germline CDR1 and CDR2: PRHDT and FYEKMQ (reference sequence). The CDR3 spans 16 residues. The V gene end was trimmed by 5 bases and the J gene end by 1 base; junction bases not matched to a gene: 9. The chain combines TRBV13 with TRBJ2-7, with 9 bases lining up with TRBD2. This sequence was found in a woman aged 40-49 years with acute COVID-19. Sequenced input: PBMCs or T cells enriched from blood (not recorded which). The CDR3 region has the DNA TGTGCCAGCAGCCCCCCCGGGCTAGCGGGATCCTACGAGCAGTACTTC. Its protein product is CASSPPGLAGSYEQYF.